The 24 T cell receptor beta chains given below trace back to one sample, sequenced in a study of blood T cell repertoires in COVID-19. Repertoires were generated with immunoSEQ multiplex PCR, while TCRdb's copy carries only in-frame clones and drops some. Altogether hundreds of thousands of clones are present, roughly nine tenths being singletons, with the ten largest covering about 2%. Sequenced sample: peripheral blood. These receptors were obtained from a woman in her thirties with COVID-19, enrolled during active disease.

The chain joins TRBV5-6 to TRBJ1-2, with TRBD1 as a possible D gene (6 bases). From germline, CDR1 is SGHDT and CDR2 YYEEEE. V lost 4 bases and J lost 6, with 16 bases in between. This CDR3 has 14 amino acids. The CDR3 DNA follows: TGTGCCAGCAGCCCTTTACAGGGATTTGATGGCTACACCTTC. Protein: CASSPLQGFDGYTF.

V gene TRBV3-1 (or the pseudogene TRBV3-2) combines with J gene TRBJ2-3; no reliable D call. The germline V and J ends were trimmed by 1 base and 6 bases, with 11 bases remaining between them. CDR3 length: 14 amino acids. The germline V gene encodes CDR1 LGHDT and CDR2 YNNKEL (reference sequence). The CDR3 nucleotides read TGTGCCAGCAGCCAAGTGGCTAGTACTGATACGCAGTATTTT. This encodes CASSQVASTDTQYF.

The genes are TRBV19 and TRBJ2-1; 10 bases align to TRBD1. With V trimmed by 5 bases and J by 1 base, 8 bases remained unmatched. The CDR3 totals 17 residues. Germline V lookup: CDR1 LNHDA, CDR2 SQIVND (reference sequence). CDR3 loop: CASSVGTGDYSYNEQFF. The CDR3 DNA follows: TGTGCCAGTAGTGTCGGGACAGGGGATTATTCCTACAATGAGCAGTTCTTC. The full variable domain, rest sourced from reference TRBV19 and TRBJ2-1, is DGGITQSPKYLFRKEGQNVTLSCEQNLNHDAMYWYRQDPGQGLRLIYYSQIVNDFQKGDIAEGYSVSREKKESFPLTVTSAQKNPTAFYLCASSVGTGDYSYNEQFFGPGTRLTVL.

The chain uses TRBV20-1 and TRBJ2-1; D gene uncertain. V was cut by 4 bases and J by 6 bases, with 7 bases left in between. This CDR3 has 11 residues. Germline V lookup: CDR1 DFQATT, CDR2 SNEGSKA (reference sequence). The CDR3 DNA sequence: TGCAGTGCTAAAACTGGCAATGAGCAGTTCTTC. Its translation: CSAKTGNEQFF.

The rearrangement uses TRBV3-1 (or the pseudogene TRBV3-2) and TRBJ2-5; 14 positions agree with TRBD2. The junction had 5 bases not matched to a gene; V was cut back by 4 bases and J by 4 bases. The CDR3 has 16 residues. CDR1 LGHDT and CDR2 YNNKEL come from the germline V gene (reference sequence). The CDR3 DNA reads TGTGCCAGCAGCCTTAGTGGGACTAGCGGGGGAGAGACCCAGTACTTC. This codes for CASSLSGTSGGETQYF.

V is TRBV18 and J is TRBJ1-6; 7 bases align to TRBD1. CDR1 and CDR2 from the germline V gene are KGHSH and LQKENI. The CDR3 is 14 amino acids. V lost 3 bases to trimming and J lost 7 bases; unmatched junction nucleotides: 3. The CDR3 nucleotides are TGTGCCAGCTCACCTGGACAGGCAAATTCACCCCTCCACTTT. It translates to CASSPGQANSPLHF.

The CDR3 DNA reads as TGTGCCAGCAGCTTCGGACTAGCGGTGTCAGATACGCAGTATTTT. This sequence encodes CASSFGLAVSDTQYF. The chain employs TRBV7-2 and TRBJ2-3; TRBD2 matches at 10 bases. CDR1 is SGHTA, CDR2 FQGNSA, per germline. The V segment lost 3 bases and the J segment 4 bases; nucleotides outside the gene matches: 4. The CDR3 runs 15 residues.

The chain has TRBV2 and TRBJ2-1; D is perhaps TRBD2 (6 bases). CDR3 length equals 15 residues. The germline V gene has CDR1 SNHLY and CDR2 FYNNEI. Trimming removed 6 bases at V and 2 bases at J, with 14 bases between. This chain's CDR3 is CASRLVGGTYNEQFF. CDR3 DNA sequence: TGTGCCAGCAGGTTGGTGGGGGGAACCTACAATGAGCAGTTCTTC.

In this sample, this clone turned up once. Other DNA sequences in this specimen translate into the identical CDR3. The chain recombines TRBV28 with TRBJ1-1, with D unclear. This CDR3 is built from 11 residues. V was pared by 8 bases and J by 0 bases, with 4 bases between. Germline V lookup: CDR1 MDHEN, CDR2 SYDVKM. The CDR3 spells CASFMNTEAFF. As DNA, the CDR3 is TGTGCCAGCTTCATGAACACTGAAGCTTTCTTT.

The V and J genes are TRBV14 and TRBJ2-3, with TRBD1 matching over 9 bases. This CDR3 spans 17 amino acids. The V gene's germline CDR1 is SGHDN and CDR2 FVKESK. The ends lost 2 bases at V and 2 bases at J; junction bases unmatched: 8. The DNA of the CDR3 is TGTGCCAGCAGCCAAAATAGACAGGGGGGTTACACAGATACGCAGTATTTT. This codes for CASSQNRQGGYTDTQYF.

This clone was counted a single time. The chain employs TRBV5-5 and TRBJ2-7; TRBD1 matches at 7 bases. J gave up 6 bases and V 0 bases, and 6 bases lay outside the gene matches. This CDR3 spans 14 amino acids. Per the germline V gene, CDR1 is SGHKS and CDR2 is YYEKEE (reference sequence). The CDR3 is CASSLARQGSEQYF. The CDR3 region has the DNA TGTGCCAGCAGCTTGGCTAGACAGGGTTCCGAGCAGTACTTC. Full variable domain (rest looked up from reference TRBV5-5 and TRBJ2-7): DAGVTQSPTHLIKTRGQQVTLRCSPISGHKSVSWYQQVLGQGPQFIFQYYEKEERGRGNFPDRFSARQFPNYSSELNVNALLLGDSALYLCASSLARQGSEQYFGPGTRLTVT.

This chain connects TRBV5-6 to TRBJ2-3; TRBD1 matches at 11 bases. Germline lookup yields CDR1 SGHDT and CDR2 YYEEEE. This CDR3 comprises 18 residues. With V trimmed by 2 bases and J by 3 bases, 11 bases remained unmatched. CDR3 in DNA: TGTGCCAGCAGCTTACCCTCGGGACAGGGGGGATGGACAGATACGCAGTATTTT. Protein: CASSLPSGQGGWTDTQYF. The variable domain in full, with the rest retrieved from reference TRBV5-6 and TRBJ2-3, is DAGVTQSPTHLIKTRGQQVTLRCSPKSGHDTVSWYQQALGQGPQFIFQYYEEEERQRGNFPDRFSGHQFPNYSSELNVNALLLGDSALYLCASSLPSGQGGWTDTQYFGPGTRLTVL.

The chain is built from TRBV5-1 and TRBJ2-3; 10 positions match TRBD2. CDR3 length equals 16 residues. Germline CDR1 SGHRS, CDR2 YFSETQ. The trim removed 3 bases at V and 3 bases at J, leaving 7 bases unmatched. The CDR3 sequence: CASSSDRTSGTDTQYF. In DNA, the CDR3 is TGCGCCAGCAGCTCCGATCGGACTAGCGGAACAGATACGCAGTATTTT.

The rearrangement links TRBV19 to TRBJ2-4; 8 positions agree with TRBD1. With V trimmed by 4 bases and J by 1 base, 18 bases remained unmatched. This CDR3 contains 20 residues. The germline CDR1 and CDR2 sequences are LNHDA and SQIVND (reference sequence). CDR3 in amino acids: CASSTGRTGRPYKAKNIQYF. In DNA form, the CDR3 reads TGTGCCAGTAGTACGGGGCGGACAGGGAGGCCCTATAAGGCCAAAAACATTCAGTACTTC.

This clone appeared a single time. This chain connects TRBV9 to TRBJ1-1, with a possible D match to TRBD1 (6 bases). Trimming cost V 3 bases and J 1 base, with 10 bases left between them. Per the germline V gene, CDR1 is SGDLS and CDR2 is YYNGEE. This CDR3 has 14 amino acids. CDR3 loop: CASSDKGGNTEAFF. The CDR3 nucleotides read TGTGCCAGCAGCGATAAAGGGGGGAACACTGAAGCTTTCTTT.

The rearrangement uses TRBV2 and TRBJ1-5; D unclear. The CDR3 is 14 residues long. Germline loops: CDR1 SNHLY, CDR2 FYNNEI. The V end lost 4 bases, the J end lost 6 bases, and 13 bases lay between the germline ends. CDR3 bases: TGTGCCAGCAGTGTCGAGGGTTTCGCTCAGCCCCAGCATTTT. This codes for CASSVEGFAQPQHF.

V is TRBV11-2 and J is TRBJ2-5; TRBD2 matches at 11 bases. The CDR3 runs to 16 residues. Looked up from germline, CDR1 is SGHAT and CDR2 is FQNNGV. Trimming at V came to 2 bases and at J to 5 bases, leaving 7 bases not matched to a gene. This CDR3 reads CASSLMASGGTETQYF. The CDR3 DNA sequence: TGTGCCAGCAGCTTAATGGCTAGCGGGGGGACTGAGACCCAGTACTTC. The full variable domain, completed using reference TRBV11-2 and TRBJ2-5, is EAGVAQSPRYKIIEKRQSVAFWCNPISGHATLYWYQQILGQGPKLLIQFQNNGVVDDSQLPKDRFSAERLKGVDSTLKIQPAKLEDSAVYLCASSLMASGGTETQYFGPGTRLLVL.

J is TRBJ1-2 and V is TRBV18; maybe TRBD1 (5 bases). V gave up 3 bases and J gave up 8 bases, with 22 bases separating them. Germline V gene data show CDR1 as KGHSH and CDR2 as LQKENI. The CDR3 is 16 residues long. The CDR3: CASSPVQYGGSEGYTF. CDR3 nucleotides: TGTGCCAGCTCACCGGTTCAATATGGGGGGTCGGAAGGCTACACCTTC.

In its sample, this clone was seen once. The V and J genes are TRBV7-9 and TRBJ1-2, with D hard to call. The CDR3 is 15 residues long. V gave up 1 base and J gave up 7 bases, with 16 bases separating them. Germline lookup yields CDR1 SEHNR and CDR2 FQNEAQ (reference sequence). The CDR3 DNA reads TGTGCCAGCAGCTTAGGGCGGGGAAATTTAGGTGGCTACACCTTC. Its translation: CASSLGRGNLGGYTF. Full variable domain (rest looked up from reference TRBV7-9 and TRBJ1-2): DTGVSQNPRHKITKRGQNVTFRCDPISEHNRLYWYRQTLGQGPEFLTYFQNEAQLEKSRLLSDRFSAERPKGSFSTLEIQRTEQGDSAMYLCASSLGRGNLGGYTFGSGTRLTVV.

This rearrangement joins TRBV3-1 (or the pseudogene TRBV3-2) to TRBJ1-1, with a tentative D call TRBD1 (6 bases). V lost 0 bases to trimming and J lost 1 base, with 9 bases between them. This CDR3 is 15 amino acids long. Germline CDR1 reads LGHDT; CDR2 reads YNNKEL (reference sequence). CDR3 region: CASSQERGRNTEAFF. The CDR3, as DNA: TGTGCCAGCAGCCAAGAGAGGGGGAGGAACACTGAAGCTTTCTTT.

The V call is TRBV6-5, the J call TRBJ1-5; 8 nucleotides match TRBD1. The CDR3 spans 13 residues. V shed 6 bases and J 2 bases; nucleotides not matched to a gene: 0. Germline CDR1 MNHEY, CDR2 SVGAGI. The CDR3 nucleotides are TGTGCCAGCAGGGACAGGGGCAATCAGCCCCAGCATTTT. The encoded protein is CASRDRGNQPQHF.

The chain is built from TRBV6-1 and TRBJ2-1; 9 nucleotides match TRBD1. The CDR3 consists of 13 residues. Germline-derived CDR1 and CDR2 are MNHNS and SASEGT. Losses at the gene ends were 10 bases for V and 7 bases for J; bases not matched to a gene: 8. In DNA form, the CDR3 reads TGTGCCATACGGACAGGGGTCTGGAATGAGCAGTTCTTC. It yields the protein CAIRTGVWNEQFF.

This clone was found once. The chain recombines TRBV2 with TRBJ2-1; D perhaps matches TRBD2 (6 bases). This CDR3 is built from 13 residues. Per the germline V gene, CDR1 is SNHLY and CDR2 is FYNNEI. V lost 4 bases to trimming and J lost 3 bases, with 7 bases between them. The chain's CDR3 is CASSASDYNEQFF. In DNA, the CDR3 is TGTGCCAGCAGTGCTAGCGACTACAATGAGCAGTTCTTC.

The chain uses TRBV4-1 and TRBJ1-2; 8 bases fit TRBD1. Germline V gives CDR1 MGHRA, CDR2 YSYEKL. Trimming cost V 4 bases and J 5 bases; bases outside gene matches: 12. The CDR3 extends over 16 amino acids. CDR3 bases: TGCGCCAGCAGCCGACAAACCGGGACAGGCCCTTATGGCTACACCTTC. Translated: CASSRQTGTGPYGYTF.